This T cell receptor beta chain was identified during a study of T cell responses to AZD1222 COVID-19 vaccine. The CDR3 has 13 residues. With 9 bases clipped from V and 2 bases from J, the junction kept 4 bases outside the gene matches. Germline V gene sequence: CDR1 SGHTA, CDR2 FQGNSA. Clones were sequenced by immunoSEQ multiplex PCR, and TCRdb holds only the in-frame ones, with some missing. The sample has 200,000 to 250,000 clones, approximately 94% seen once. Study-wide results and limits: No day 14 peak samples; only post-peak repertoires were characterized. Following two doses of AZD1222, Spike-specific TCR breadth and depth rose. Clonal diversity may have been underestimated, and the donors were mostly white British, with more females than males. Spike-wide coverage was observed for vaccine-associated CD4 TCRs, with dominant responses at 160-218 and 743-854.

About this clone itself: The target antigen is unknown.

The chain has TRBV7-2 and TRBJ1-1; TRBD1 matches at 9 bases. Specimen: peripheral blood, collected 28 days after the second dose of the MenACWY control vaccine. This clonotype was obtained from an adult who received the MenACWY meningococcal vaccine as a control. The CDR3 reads CASTGGGNTEAFF. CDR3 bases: TGTGCCAGTACAGGGGGCGGAAACACTGAAGCTTTCTTT.